The present entry profiles one T cell receptor beta chain with its context. Its antigen is not identified. The source of the sample is a study of T cells in localized non-small cell lung cancer. Method: immunoSEQ multiplex PCR; TCRdb's copy keeps in-frame clones and lacks some. The table shows about 24,000 clones, with approximately 88% occurring only once. Germline CDR1 reads LNHDA; CDR2 reads SQIVND (reference sequence). Trimming shortened V by 0 bases and J by 4 bases, and 12 bases separated the two germline ends. This CDR3 has 15 amino acids. General study findings and limits: Appearances in adjacent lung were noted for a median roughly 50 of the top 100 tumor clones. Overall survival was longer when the density of T cells in the blood was higher. Heterogeneity remains possible, as sequencing covered one tumor region only. It was uninvolved adjacent lung that showed the highest T cell clonality, exceeding tumor.

Source: peripheral blood mononuclear cells, taken before any cancer treatment. V usage is TRBV19 and J usage is TRBJ1-2; D unresolved. The receptor's source is a woman between 40 and 69 years old with stage III lung adenocarcinoma. DNA for the CDR3: TGTGCCAGTAGTATAGATCGCGGCAGTATCTATGGCTACACCTTC. The encoded protein is CASSIDRGSIYGYTF.